This T cell receptor (beta chain) comes out of a study of cytomegalovirus exposure and HLA in healthy donors. Study-wide findings and caveats: There was a cluster of highly shared sequence variants that was likely a sequencing artifact. Later genetic work tied a missense DCLRE1C variant to beta-chain V and J trimming. For most subjects, TCR beta sequences were reported to predict HLA-A and HLA-B alleles with accuracy.

Worth noting for this clone: Its target is unknown.

The PCR was carried out with 60 Vbeta primers and 13 Jbeta primers. Libraries were prepared by immunoSEQ multiplex PCR; TCRdb keeps only in-frame clonotypes and omits some of them. The sample has some 190,000 clones, about three quarters seen once. CDR1 is SGHNT, CDR2 YYREEE, per germline (reference sequence). V lost 0 bases, J lost 7 bases, and 11 bases lay in between. The length of the CDR3 is 13 residues. Sequenced sample: PBMCs. This sequence was found in a woman aged 25 to 45 in good health and CMV-seropositive. The chain couples TRBV5-4 to TRBJ2-7, with D tentatively TRBD2 (5 bases). The CDR3 DNA follows: TGTGCCAGCAGCTTGGGACTAACCGGGGAGCAGTACTTC. Its translation is CASSLGLTGEQYF.